This T cell receptor beta chain was recovered during a study of molecular identifiers for immune sequencing clone quantification. From the PCR reads, TCRdb called clonotypes with MiXCR, one entry per CDR3 protein. The table shows 250,000 to 350,000 distinct CDR3 sequences, with about a fifth occurring only once. This clonotype showed up just a few times. Trimming took off 3 bases at V and 3 bases at J, with 29 bases between the two ends. Germline V gene lookup returns CDR1 KGHSH and CDR2 LQKENI. The CDR3 is made up of 21 amino acids. The receptor's source is a human donor in good health. Some libraries in this study had Jurkat cell RNA spiked in. Input material: naive CD8+ T cells from blood, with Jurkat cell RNA spiked in. Indicated subset: FACS-sorted CD8+CD4-CCR7+CD45RA+ naive T cells. The V call is TRBV18, the J call TRBJ2-2, with a possible D match to TRBD1 (7 bases). The CDR3 region has the DNA TGTGCCAGCTCACCGGGCCAAACAGGGGCCCTCCGCGGGATCGACACCGGGGAGCTGTTTTTT. Its translation is CASSPGQTGALRGIDTGELFF.